The text below deals with one T cell receptor (beta chain). Clones were sequenced by immunoSEQ multiplex PCR, and TCRdb holds only the in-frame ones, with some missing. The data show 100,000 to 150,000 clones, approximately 88% seen once. This sample stems from a study of blood T cell repertoires in COVID-19. The sample comprised peripheral blood. The receptor was derived from a man between 45 and 60 years old with acute or convalescent COVID-19.

The CDR3 loop reads CAIRLSGNQPQHF. In nucleotides, the CDR3 is TGTGCCATCAGATTATCAGGGAATCAGCCCCAGCATTTT. The chain couples TRBV10-3 to TRBJ1-5; maybe TRBD1 (5 bases). The V and J ends lost 6 bases and 4 bases respectively, with 10 bases between them. Germline V gives CDR1 ENHRY, CDR2 SYGVKD. The CDR3 has 13 residues.